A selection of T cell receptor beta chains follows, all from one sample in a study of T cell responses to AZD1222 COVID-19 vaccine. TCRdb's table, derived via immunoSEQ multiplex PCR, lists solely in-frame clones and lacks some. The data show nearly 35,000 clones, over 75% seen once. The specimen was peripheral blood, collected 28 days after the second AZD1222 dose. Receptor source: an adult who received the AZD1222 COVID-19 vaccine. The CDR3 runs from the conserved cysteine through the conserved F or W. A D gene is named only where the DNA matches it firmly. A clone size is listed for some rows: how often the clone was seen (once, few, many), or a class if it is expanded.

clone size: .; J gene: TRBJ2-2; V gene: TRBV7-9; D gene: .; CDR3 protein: CASSLSRGWLFF; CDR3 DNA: TGTGCCAGCAGCTTAAGCCGGGGATGGCTGTTTTTT
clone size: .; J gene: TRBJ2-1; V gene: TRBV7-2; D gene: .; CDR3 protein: CASSLLMWGQFF; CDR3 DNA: TGTGCCAGCAGCTTACTTATGTGGGGGCAGTTCTTC
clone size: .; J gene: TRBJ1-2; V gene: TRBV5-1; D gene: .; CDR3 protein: CASSATGRTNYGYTF; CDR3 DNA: TGCGCCAGCAGCGCCACAGGGAGGACTAACTATGGCTACACCTTC
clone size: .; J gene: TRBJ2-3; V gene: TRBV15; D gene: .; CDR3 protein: CATSRGRTDTQYF; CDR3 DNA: TGTGCCACCAGCAGGGGGAGAACAGATACGCAGTATTTT
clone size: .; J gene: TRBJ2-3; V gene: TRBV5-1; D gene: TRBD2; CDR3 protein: CASSLADRTDTQYF; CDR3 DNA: TGCGCCAGCAGCCTAGCGGACCGAACAGATACGCAGTATTTT
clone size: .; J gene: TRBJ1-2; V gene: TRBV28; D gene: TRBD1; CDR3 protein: CASNLPGGYGYTF; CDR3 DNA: TGTGCCAGCAACTTGCCAGGGGGTTATGGCTACACCTTC
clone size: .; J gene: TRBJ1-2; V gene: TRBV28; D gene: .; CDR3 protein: CASRFAGRPYGYTF; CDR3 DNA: TGTGCCAGCAGATTCGCGGGACGGCCCTATGGCTACACCTTC
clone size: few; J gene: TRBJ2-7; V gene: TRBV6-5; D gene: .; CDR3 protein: CASRTSNSYEQYF; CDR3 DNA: TGTGCCAGCAGGACGTCCAACTCCTACGAGCAGTACTTC
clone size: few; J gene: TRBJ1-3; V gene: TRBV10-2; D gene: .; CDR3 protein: CASSESGGSSGNTIYF; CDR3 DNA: TGCGCCAGCAGTGAGTCGGGCGGAAGCTCTGGAAACACCATATATTTT
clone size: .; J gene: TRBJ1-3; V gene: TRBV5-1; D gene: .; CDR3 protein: CASRFGADSGNTIYF; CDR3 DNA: TGCGCCAGCAGGTTCGGAGCTGACTCTGGAAACACCATATATTTT
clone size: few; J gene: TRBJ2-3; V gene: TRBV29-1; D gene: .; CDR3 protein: CSVARGGPTDTQYF; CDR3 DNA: TGCAGCGTTGCTCGAGGGGGGCCGACAGATACGCAGTATTTT
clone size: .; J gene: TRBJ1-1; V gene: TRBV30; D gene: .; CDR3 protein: CAWSVLGNTEAFF; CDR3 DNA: TGTGCCTGGAGTGTACTGGGGAACACTGAAGCTTTCTTT
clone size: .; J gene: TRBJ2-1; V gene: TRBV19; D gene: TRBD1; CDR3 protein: CASSRVGDRAYNEQFF; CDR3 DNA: TGTGCCAGTAGCCGGGTAGGGGACAGGGCCTACAATGAGCAGTTCTTC
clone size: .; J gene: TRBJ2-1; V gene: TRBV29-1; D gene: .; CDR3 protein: CSVVLAKGGYNEQFF; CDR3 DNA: TGCAGCGTCGTACTAGCGAAAGGGGGCTACAATGAGCAGTTCTTC
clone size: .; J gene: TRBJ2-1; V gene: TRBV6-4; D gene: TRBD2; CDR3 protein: CASSVQSGRSYEQFF; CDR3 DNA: TGTGCCAGCTCCGTCCAGAGCGGGAGATCGTATGAGCAGTTCTTC
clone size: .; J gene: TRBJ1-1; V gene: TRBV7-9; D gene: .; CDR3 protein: CASSFIGNTEAFF; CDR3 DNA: TGTGCCAGCAGCTTCATAGGGAACACTGAAGCTTTCTTT
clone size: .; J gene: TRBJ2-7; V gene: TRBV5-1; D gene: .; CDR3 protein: CASSLVVQPYEQYF; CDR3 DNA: TGCGCCAGCAGCTTGGTAGTGCAGCCCTACGAGCAGTACTTC
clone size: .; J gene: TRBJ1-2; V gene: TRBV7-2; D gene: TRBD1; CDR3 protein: CASSHGTGYGYTF; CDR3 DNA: TGTGCCAGCAGCCATGGGACAGGGTATGGCTACACCTTC
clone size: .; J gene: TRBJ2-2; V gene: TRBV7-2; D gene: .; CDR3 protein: CASSSSTRPNLGTGELFF; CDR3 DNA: TGTGCCAGCAGCTCATCAACGCGGCCCAACCTAGGCACCGGGGAGCTGTTTTTT
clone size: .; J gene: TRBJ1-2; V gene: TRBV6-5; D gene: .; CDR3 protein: CASQTDSNYGYTF; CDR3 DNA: TGTGCCAGTCAAACAGATTCTAACTATGGCTACACCTTC
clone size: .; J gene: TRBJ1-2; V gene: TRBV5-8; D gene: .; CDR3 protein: CASRYQTYTF; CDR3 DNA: TGTGCCAGCCGATATCAAACCTACACCTTC
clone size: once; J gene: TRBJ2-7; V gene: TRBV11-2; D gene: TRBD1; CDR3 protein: CASSPGTGGGRIGEQYF; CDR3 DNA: TGTGCCAGCAGCCCCGGGACAGGGGGCGGCAGAATTGGCGAGCAGTACTTC
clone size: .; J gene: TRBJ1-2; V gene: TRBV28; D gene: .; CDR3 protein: CATSLDQINDGYTF; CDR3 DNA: TGTGCCACCTCCTTAGACCAGATTAATGATGGCTACACCTTC
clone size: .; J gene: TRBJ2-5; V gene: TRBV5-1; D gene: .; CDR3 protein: CASSFQPTGSQETQYF; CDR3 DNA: TGCGCCAGCAGCTTCCAACCCACAGGGTCCCAAGAGACCCAGTACTTC
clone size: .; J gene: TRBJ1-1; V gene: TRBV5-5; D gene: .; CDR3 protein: CASSLGHNTEAFF; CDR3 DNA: TGTGCCAGCAGCTTGGGACATAACACTGAAGCTTTCTTT
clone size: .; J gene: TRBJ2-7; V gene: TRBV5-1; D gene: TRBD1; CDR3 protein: CASSLPTGGVYEQYF; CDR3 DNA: TGCGCCAGCAGCTTGCCTACAGGGGGCGTGTACGAGCAGTACTTC
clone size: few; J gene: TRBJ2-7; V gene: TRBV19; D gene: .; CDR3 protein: CASSIGSRGTEQYF; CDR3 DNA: TGTGCCAGTAGTATAGGGTCGCGCGGGACTGAGCAGTACTTC
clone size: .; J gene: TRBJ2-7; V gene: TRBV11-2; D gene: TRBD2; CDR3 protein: CASEPSGIAYEQYF; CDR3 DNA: TGTGCCAGCGAACCTAGCGGGATAGCCTACGAGCAGTACTTC
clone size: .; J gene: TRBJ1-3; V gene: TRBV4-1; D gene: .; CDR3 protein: CASSVQGPPTGNTIYF; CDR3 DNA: TGCGCCAGCAGCGTACAGGGCCCACCGACTGGAAACACCATATATTTT
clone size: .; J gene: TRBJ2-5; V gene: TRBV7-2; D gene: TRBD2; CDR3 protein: CASSSGLAGGQETQYF; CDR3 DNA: TGTGCCAGCAGCTCCGGACTAGCGGGGGGCCAAGAGACCCAGTACTTC
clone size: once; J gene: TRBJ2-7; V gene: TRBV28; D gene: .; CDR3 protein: CASRDSGIRYEQYF; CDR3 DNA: TGTGCCAGCAGGGACAGTGGGATACGCTACGAGCAGTACTTC
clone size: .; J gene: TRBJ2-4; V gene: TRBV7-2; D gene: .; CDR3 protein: CASSSTHAAKNIQYF; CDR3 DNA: TGTGCCAGCAGCTCCACCCATGCAGCCAAAAACATTCAGTACTTC
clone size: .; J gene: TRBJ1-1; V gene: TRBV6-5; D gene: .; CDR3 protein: CASPPSQGSAFF; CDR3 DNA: TGTGCCAGCCCGCCGAGTCAGGGGTCAGCTTTCTTT
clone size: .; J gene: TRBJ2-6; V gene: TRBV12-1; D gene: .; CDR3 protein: CASSLRLGQSRANVLTF; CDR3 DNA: TGTGCCAGCAGCCTACGGTTAGGACAAAGTCGGGCCAACGTCCTGACTTTC
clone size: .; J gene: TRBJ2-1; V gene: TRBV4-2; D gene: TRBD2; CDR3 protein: CASSQVAGSYYNEQFF; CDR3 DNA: TGTGCCAGCAGCCAAGTAGCGGGATCTTACTACAATGAGCAGTTCTTC
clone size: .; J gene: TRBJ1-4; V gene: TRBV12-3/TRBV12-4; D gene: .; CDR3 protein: CASSSKWNEKLFF; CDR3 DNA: TGTGCCAGCAGTTCCAAGTGGAATGAAAAACTGTTTTTT
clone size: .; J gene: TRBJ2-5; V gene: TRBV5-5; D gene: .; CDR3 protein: CASSPPRWRGLETQYF; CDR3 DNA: TGTGCCAGCAGCCCGCCCCGGTGGAGGGGCTTGGAGACCCAGTACTTC
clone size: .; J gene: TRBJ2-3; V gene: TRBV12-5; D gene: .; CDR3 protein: CASGFVRGPSTDTQYF; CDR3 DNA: TGTGCTAGTGGTTTCGTCCGGGGGCCAAGCACAGATACGCAGTATTTT
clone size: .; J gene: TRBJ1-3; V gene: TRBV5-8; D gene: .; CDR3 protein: CASSRKSSGNTIYF; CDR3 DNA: TGTGCCAGCAGTCGAAAGTCGTCGGGAAACACCATATATTTT
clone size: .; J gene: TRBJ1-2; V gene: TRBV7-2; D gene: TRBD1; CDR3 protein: CASSLGGQGSSNYGYTF; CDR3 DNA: TGTGCCAGCAGCTTAGGGGGACAGGGCTCTTCTAACTATGGCTACACCTTC
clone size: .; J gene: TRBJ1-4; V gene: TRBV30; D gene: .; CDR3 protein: CAWSPMGRNNEKLFF; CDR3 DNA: TGTGCCTGGAGTCCTATGGGACGTAATAATGAAAAACTGTTTTTT
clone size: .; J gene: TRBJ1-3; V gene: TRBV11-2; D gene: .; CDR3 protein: CASSPGSWAGNTIYF; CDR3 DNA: TGTGCCAGCAGCCCGGGATCATGGGCTGGAAACACCATATATTTT
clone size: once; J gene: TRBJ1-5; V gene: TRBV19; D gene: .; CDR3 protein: CASTQSHSNQPQHF; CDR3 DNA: TGTGCCAGTACCCAGAGTCATAGCAATCAGCCCCAGCATTTT
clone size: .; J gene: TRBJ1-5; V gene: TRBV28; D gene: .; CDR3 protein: CASSLTPSGSNQPQHF; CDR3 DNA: TGTGCCAGCAGTCTAACACCCTCGGGGAGCAATCAGCCCCAGCATTTT
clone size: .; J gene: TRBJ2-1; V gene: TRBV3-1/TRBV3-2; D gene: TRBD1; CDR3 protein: CASSLQGANEQFF; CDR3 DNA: TGTGCCAGCAGCCTACAGGGGGCGAATGAGCAGTTCTTC
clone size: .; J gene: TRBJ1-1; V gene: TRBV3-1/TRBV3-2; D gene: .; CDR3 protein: CASSSMIGNTEAFF; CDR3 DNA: TGTGCCAGCAGCTCGATGATAGGGAACACTGAAGCTTTCTTT
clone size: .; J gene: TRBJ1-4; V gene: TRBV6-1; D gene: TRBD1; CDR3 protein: CASSERPPGRGANEKLFF; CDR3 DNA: TGTGCCAGCAGTGAACGTCCCCCTGGCAGGGGGGCTAATGAAAAACTGTTTTTT